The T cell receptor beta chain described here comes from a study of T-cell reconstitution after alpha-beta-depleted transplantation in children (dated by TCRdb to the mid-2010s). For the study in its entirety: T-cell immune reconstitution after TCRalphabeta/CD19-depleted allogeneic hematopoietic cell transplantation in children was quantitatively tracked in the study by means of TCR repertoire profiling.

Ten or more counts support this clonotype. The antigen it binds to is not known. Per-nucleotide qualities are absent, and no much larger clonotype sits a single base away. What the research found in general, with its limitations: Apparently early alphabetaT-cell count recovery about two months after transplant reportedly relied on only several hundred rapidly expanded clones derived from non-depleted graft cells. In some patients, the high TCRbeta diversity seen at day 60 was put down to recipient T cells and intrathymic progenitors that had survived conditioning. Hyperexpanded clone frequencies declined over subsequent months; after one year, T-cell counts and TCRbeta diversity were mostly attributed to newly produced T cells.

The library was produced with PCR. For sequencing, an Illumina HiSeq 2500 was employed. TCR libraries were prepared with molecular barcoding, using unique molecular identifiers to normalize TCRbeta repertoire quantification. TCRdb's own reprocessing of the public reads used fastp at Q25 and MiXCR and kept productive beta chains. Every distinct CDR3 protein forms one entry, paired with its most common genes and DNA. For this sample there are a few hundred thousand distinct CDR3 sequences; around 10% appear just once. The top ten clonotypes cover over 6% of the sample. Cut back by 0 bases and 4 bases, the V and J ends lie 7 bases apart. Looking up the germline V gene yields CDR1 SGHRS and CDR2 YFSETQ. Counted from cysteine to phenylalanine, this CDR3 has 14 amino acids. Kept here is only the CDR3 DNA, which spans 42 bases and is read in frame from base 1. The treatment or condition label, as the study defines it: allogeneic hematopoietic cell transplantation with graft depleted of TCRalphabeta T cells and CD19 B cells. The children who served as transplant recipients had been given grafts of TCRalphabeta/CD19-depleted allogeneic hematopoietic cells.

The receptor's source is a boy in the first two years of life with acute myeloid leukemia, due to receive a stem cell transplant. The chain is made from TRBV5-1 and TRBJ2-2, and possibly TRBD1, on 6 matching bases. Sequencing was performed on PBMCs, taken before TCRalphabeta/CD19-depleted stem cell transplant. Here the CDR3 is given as CASSLDRATGELFF. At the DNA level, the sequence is TGCGCCAGCAGCTTGGACAGGGCCACCGGGGAGCTGTTTTTT.